This entry features one T cell receptor (beta chain) sequence. The antigen is unknown. This specimen belongs to a study of OX40 agonist ivuxolimab in advanced cancers. About the research overall: Subjects had a mean age of approximately 60 years, with a range of about 23 to 85; around 84% were male. Study results and caveats: Low clonal expansion, among the lowest seen, marked partial responders at 0.1-3.0 mg/kg.

Patients with a history of autoimmune disease or on systemic immunosuppression were excluded. This CDR3 spans 11 amino acids. Germline CDR1 and CDR2: MNHEY and SVGAGI. V was trimmed by 6 bases and J by 4 bases, leaving 6 bases between them. Assay: immunoSEQ multiplex PCR; the TCRdb copy retains only in-frame clones and omits some. The data hold about 55,000 clones, with about nine tenths observed a single time. This material consisted of CD4+ or CD8+ T cells sorted from blood, taken in a trial of the OX40 agonist ivuxolimab. The V and J genes are TRBV6-5 and TRBJ1-2; D gene uncertain. This clonotype originated in an adult with an advanced solid tumor such as melanoma, head and neck, liver or kidney cancer. The CDR3 sequence: CASREGYGYTF. CDR3 DNA: TGTGCCAGCAGGGAGGGCTATGGCTACACCTTC.